The text below deals with one TCR beta chain. This clone's antigen is unknown. Per-base qualities were not stored, and no clone one base away is much larger. TCRbeta CDR3 regions were amplified from genomic DNA by means of the immunoSEQ Assay, a bias-controlled multiplex PCR. The study's processing was this. The number of nucleated cells in each sample was estimated from the amplification of reference gene primers within the assay. Sequence reads were collapsed and filtered to measure the absolute abundance of every unique TCRbeta CDR3 rearrangement. For each sample, productive Simpson clonality was calculated as the square root of Simpson's diversity index across productive rearrangements. Held by TCRdb, this immuneACCESS table contains in-frame sequences only and omits some clones. Under half of the omission traces to an unresolved V gene where checked; the cause of the rest is unknown. V and J calls and clone size are those listed in that table; D and trimming were worked out from the DNA. Counted in this sample were nearly 350,000 clones; about 90% of them appeared once. In total, the top ten clones hold approximately 7.4% of the sample.

The germline V gene provides CDR1 SGHTA and CDR2 FQGNSA. V lost 10 bases and J lost 6 bases, and the count of bases not matched to a germline gene is 10. Including the terminal cysteine and phenylalanine, the CDR3 comprises 14 residues. CDR3 DNA is the only sequence kept; it has 42 bases, read in frame from the first base. One collaborating source in Seattle enrolled patients while the patients were actively infected and followed the patients over time throughout the course of disease. Whole blood was collected in K2EDTA tubes by collaborating institutions according to the institutions' own protocols. For TCRbeta analysis, collaborators shipped samples in one of three forms: frozen whole blood, isolated PBMCs, or DNA extracted from either of those sample types. This specimen comes from a study of blood T cell repertoires in COVID-19 (dated by TCRdb to 2018 to 2020). As for the study more broadly: Collaborator samples came from the United States, Italy and Spain and covered acute and convalescent phases of COVID-19. The material from the prospective study consisted of cDNA or gDNA derived from T cells, B-cell-depleted T cells, or PBMCs. The dataset comprised deeply sampled blood TCRbeta repertoires from subjects exposed to, actively infected with, or recovered from COVID-19. The repertoires were released in a freely available public database meant as a resource for research on the immune response to SARS-CoV-2. The samples were drawn from two sources: the first 160 participants of the ongoing ImmuneRACE study, and 1,200 or so subjects contributed by 6 global collaborators. Sample metadata almost always included a de-identified subject ID, COVID-19 status, age in years and sex. HLA class I and class II types, where available, came from metadata supplied by the sample provider rather than from assay-based typing.

The research as a whole found: Clinical and demographic metadata were provided uncurated, with the amount varying by source and participant.

Rearrangement joined TRBV7-2 to TRBJ2-3, and TRBD2 matches 10 of the central bases. The sample consisted of peripheral blood. The sequence derives from a woman between 70 and 85 years old with COVID-19, enrolled during active disease. The CDR3 has the sequence CAMTGGLASDTQYF. The nucleotide sequence reads as follows: TGTGCCATGACGGGGGGACTAGCGTCGGATACGCAGTATTTT.